The clone carrying this T cell receptor beta chain was detected ten times or more. Its antigen is unidentified. This sample was taken from a study of identical twins. The CDR3 is 16 residues long. The trim removed 1 base at V and 0 bases at J, leaving 4 bases unmatched. The V gene's germline CDR1 is MGHRA and CDR2 YSYEKL. Healthy Caucasians supplied all donations. From the 5' RACE reads, TCRdb called clonotypes with MiXCR, one entry per CDR3 protein. The sample shows 640,000 or so distinct CDR3 sequences, around 5.7% of them seen only once. Findings and limits, study-wide: Surplus twin overlap in beta out-of-frame sequences was less pronounced. The study reached conclusions through statistical analysis that was cross-sectional, not following the same donors.

The material sequenced was naive T cells sorted from blood. This clonotype originated in a man aged 18-30 years in good health. The chain combines TRBV4-1 with TRBJ2-3; 7 nucleotides align to TRBD2. The CDR3 region has the DNA TGCGCCAGCAGCCAAGTAGGCGGGAGTAGCACAGATACGCAGTATTTT. Protein sequence: CASSQVGGSSTDTQYF.